Listed below are T cell receptor beta chains from one sample, sequenced in a study of identical twins. MiXCR, applied by TCRdb to the 5' RACE reads, yields one record per CDR3 protein. The table records a few hundred thousand distinct CDR3 sequences, over 8.5% of them present only once. Another study also made use of these data, one on yellow fever vaccine responses in identical twins.

The sequencing sample was made of PBMCs. The origin of the receptors is a young woman in good health. Each CDR3 is given with its conserved first and last residue. A D gene is named only where the DNA matches it firmly. Not all rows give a size; the values are once, few, many and, for expanded clones, a class.

j_call	d_call	v_call	clone_size	cdr3_nt	cdr3_aa
TRBJ1-1	TRBD1	TRBV11-1	few	TGTGCCAGCAGCTCGGGACAGTTT	CASSSGQF
TRBJ2-5	.	TRBV29-1	many	TGCAGCGTTGGGAGCGGACTTTGGGCCCAGTACTTC	CSVGSGLWAQYF
TRBJ2-7	.	TRBV30	few	TGTGCCTGGAGTGTACATCCTAGCGAGGGGCCCTACGAGCAGTACTTC	CAWSVHPSEGPYEQYF
TRBJ2-3	TRBD2	TRBV7-9	many	TGTGCCAGCAGCTTAGAACTAGCGGGAGCCTTCGCAGATACGCAGTATTTT	CASSLELAGAFADTQYF
TRBJ2-5	TRBD1	TRBV20-1	.	TGCAGTGCCCAGAACGCAGGGACAGCCCAAGAGATTCAGTACTTC	CSAQNAGTAQEIQYF
TRBJ1-2	.	TRBV21-1	.	TGTGCCAGCAGTATTCCGCCGGACGGGCGCGGCTACACCTTC	CASSIPPDGRGYTF
TRBJ2-1	.	TRBV20-1	few	TGCAGTGCTAGAGATTTGGTGACAACTCGTGAGCAGTTCTTC	CSARDLVTTREQFF
TRBJ2-5	.	TRBV20-1	few	TGCAGTGCTAGCTTTGCAGGGGACCAAGAGACCCAGTACTTC	CSASFAGDQETQYF
TRBJ2-4	TRBD2	TRBV7-9	few	TGTGCCAGCAGCCCTTCTAGCGGGAGGCCGGAAAACATTCAGTACTTC	CASSPSSGRPENIQYF
TRBJ1-1	TRBD1	TRBV6-1	.	TGTGCCAGCACTCCACAGGGGGGGAACACTGAAGCTTTCTTT	CASTPQGGNTEAFF
TRBJ2-7	.	TRBV18	.	TGTGCCAGCTCACCAGGGGACTCACGGGACGAGCAGTACTTC	CASSPGDSRDEQYF
TRBJ2-5	.	TRBV9	many	TGTGCCAGCAGCGGCGGGACTCTCGGGCAAGAGACCCAGTACTTC	CASSGGTLGQETQYF
TRBJ2-1	TRBD2	TRBV11-2	many	TGTGCCAGCAGCTCGGGGACTAGCGGGGGGGAGTCCTACAATGAGCAGTTCTTC	CASSSGTSGGESYNEQFF
TRBJ2-7	.	TRBV4-3	.	TGCGCCAGCAGCCAAGAGTGGGCAGGGGCCTACGAGCAGTACTTC	CASSQEWAGAYEQYF
TRBJ2-1	TRBD2	TRBV6-6	medium-sized	TGTGCCAGCACCGAGAGCCGACTAGCCTTCTCCTCCTACAATGAGCAGTTCTTC	CASTESRLAFSSYNEQFF
TRBJ1-3	.	TRBV20-1	.	TGCAGTGCTAGATCTGGCTCTGGAAACACCATATATTTT	CSARSGSGNTIYF
TRBJ2-2	TRBD1	TRBV7-8	few	TGTGCCAGCAGCCTCCCGTTACGGACAGGGGGAATCCCGACCACCGGGGAGCTGTTTTTT	CASSLPLRTGGIPTTGELFF
TRBJ2-7	.	TRBV7-6	few	TGTGCCAGCAGCTCCTCGCGGGCCTCCTACGAGCAGTACTTC	CASSSSRASYEQYF
TRBJ2-2	TRBD1	TRBV29-1	many	TGCAGCGTTCGGGACAGGGTGAACACCGGGGAGCTGTTTTTT	CSVRDRVNTGELFF
TRBJ2-5	.	TRBV20-1	.	TGCAGTGCTAGTGCACTTGGGGGTTTGGAGACCCAGTACTTC	CSASALGGLETQYF
TRBJ2-3	TRBD2	TRBV20-1	.	TGCAGTGCTTTCGACAGCCCTTGGACTAGCGGGAGGGCCAGGGCAGATACGCAGTATTTT	CSAFDSPWTSGRARADTQYF
TRBJ2-3	.	TRBV10-3	few	TGTGCCATCAGTGGAGGGATCGCAGATACGCAGTATTTT	CAISGGIADTQYF
TRBJ2-1	.	TRBV9	many	TGTGCCAGCAGCGTAGCCTTGGGAATCTCCTACAATGAGCAGTTCTTC	CASSVALGISYNEQFF
TRBJ2-7	TRBD2	TRBV6-1	.	TGTGCCAGCAGTCCCCTAGGACTAGCGGGGGCCGAGAGCTCCTACGAGCAGTACTTC	CASSPLGLAGAESSYEQYF
TRBJ2-7	TRBD1	TRBV5-5	few	TGTGCCAGCACCTTAGGGCCAATGGACAGGGTAGGGTACGAGCAGTACTTC	CASTLGPMDRVGYEQYF
TRBJ2-3	.	TRBV24-1	many	TGTGCCACCAGTGATACTGGGAGTGGCCGGACAGATACGCAGTATTTT	CATSDTGSGRTDTQYF
TRBJ2-7	.	TRBV20-1	many	TGCAGTGCGCCAATCCTGGGGCAGGTGGGCGAGCAGTACTTC	CSAPILGQVGEQYF
TRBJ2-3	.	TRBV6-5	few	TGTGCCAGCAGTTACGAAGGGTTCACGGATACGCAGTATTTT	CASSYEGFTDTQYF
TRBJ2-7	TRBD2	TRBV7-2	few	TGTGCCAGCAGCTTAGAAGTAGCGGGACTCTACGAGCAGTACTTC	CASSLEVAGLYEQYF
TRBJ2-5	TRBD2	TRBV6-1	.	TGTGCCAGCATAAGTAGCGGGGACACTAGAGAAGAGACCCAGTACTTC	CASISSGDTREETQYF
TRBJ2-7	.	TRBV4-3	.	TGCGCCAGCAGCCAAGAAAGGGAAACCTACGAGCAGTACTTC	CASSQERETYEQYF
TRBJ2-7	TRBD2	TRBV11-2	.	TGTGCCAGCAGCTTAGAGTGGCTAGCGGGAAAGGAGCAGTACTTC	CASSLEWLAGKEQYF
TRBJ2-2	.	TRBV12-3/TRBV12-4	few	TGTGCCAGCAGTTCGGAATTTATCGGGGAGCTGTTTTTT	CASSSEFIGELFF
TRBJ2-5	.	TRBV5-1	.	TGCGCCAGCAGCTGGGCAGGGGGCGCGGGGGAAGAGACCCAGTACTTC	CASSWAGGAGEETQYF
TRBJ2-5	.	TRBV12-3/TRBV12-4	many	TGTGCCAGCAGTTTCGTGGGAGGTGGAGAGACCCAGTACTTC	CASSFVGGGETQYF
TRBJ2-7	TRBD2	TRBV12-3/TRBV12-4	few	TGTGCCAGCAGTCGGGCGGGAGTATACGAGCAGTACTTC	CASSRAGVYEQYF
TRBJ2-7	TRBD1	TRBV18	few	TGTGCCAGCTCTCCCAGGGGGCTAGACGAGCAGTACTTC	CASSPRGLDEQYF
TRBJ2-4	TRBD2	TRBV12-3/TRBV12-4	.	TGTGCCAGCAGTTTTAGCGGGACCCCTCGGGGAAACATTCAGTACTTC	CASSFSGTPRGNIQYF
TRBJ2-3	.	TRBV5-1	many	TGCGCCAGCTACCAGGGCATTGCAGATACGCAGTATTTT	CASYQGIADTQYF
TRBJ2-7	TRBD1	TRBV29-1	many	TGCAGCGTTAGAGGGACAGGGCTCTCCTACGAGCAGTACTTC	CSVRGTGLSYEQYF
TRBJ1-2	TRBD1	TRBV7-9	many	TGTGCCAGCAGCCCGTTGACAGGGAGGCTTGGCTATGGCTACACCTTC	CASSPLTGRLGYGYTF
TRBJ2-7	.	TRBV29-1	.	TGCAGCGTTGCCGGGGGAAGCACCTACGAGCAGTACTTC	CSVAGGSTYEQYF
TRBJ1-2	.	TRBV5-1	many	TGCGCCAGCAGCTTGGTGGCCTACGGTGGCTACACCTTC	CASSLVAYGGYTF
TRBJ2-5	.	TRBV3-1	.	TGTGCCAGCAGCCAACCCACAGGCGGAGAGACCCAGTACTTC	CASSQPTGGETQYF
TRBJ1-1	.	TRBV6-5	many	TGTGCCAGCAGTTACGGGACTGATAACACTGAAGCTTTCTTT	CASSYGTDNTEAFF
TRBJ2-5	.	TRBV7-2	.	TGTGCCAGCAGCCCGTCGCCCGGGATAAAGAGAGAGACCCAGTACTTC	CASSPSPGIKRETQYF